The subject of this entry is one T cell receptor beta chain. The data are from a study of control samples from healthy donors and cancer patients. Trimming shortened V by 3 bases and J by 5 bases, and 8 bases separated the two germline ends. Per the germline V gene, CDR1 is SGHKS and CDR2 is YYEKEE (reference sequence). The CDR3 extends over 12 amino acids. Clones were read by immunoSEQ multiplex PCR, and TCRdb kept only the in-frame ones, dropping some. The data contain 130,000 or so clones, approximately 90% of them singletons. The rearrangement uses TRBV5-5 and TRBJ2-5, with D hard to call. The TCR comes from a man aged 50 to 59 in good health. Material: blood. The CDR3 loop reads CASSSSVETQYF. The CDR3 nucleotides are TGTGCCAGCAGCTCGAGCGTGGAGACCCAGTACTTC.